The 3 T cell receptor beta chains listed next were all sequenced from one sample in a study of molecular identifiers for immune sequencing clone quantification. Via MiXCR, TCRdb re-called the PCR reads, giving one row per CDR3 protein. This table has about 320,000 distinct CDR3 sequences, about 20% appearing once. What was sequenced was naive CD8+ T cells from blood, with Jurkat cell RNA spiked in. Subset of the sample: FACS-sorted CD8+CD4-CCR7+CD45RA+ naive T cells. These receptors were obtained from a human donor in good health. Some libraries in this study had Jurkat cell RNA spiked in.

This clonotype has a handful of counts. V usage is TRBV4-1 and J usage is TRBJ1-2; 9 nucleotides agree with TRBD1. Germline loops: CDR1 MGHRA, CDR2 YSYEKL. V dropped 2 bases and J dropped 5; count of bases not matched to a gene: 6. The CDR3 consists of 15 residues. The CDR3 loop is CASSQRQGGGYGYTF. For the CDR3, the DNA is TGCGCCAGCAGCCAACGACAGGGGGGGGGGTATGGCTACACCTTC.

This clonotype came up many times. V gene TRBV29-1 combines with J gene TRBJ2-3; 7 nucleotides align to TRBD1. The V segment lost 3 bases and the J segment 0 bases; nucleotides outside the gene matches: 6. Germline V gives CDR1 SQVTM, CDR2 ANQGSEA. The CDR3 is 15 residues long. This CDR3 is CSVDRTGASTDTQYF. In DNA, the CDR3 is TGCAGCGTTGACCGGACAGGAGCTAGCACAGATACGCAGTATTTT.

This clonotype occurred once. The CDR3 does not end in the conserved phenylalanine or tryptophan, so this is likely a read error. V is TRBV27 and J is TRBJ2-7; TRBD2 agrees at 13 bases. This CDR3 is 14 amino acids long. Per germline, CDR1 MNHEY and CDR2 SMNVEV (reference sequence). J lost 5 bases, V lost 4 bases, and 2 bases had no gene match. The CDR3 sequence is CASSSGTSGDEQYI. The CDR3, as DNA: TGTGCCAGCAGTTCCGGGACTAGCGGGGACGAGCAGTACATC.